This TCR beta chain was profiled in a study of shared clonotypes between healthy human individuals. Genomic DNA of every subset was divided equally among multiple immunoSEQ plates. Sequencing on ten immunoSEQ deep assay plates was performed for unsorted PBMC DNA. How the authors handled the data: Filtering differed since immunoSEQ provided only junctions, with no quality scores. Sequencing was performed with immunoSEQ multiplex PCR; in TCRdb, only in-frame clones are kept and a portion is missing. That table is the source of V, J and clone size, and D and trimming were worked out from the DNA. The data contain approximately 500,000 clones, less than 85% of them singletons. Recent vaccinations or acute infections were absent in the healthy HIV-negative adult donors. With 5 bases removed from V and 2 bases from J, the gap between germline ends came to 10 bases. Germline V CDR1 and CDR2: MNHEY, SMNVEV (reference sequence). This CDR3 has 13 amino acids.

This clonotype originated in a middle-aged woman in good health. Some clones in this sample may be carry-over from other donors' samples. Sequencing used PBMCs. The V and J genes are TRBV27 and TRBJ2-7, with D perhaps matching TRBD1 or TRBD2 (5 bases each). In DNA form, the CDR3 reads TGTGCCAGCAGTCCGGGGCCTGCCTACGAGCAGTACTTC. It codes for CASSPGPAYEQYF.